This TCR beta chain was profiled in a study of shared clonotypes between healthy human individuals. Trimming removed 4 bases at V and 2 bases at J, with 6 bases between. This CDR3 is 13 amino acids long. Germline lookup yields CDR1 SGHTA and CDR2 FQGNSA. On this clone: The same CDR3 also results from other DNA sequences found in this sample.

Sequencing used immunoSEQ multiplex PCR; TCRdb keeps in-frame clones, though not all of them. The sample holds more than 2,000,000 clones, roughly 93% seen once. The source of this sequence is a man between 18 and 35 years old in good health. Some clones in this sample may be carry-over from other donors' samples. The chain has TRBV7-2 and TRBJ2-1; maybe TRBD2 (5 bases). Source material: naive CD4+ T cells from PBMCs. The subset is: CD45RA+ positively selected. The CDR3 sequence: CASSSGTYNEQFF. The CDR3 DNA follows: TGTGCCAGCAGCTCCGGGACCTACAATGAGCAGTTCTTC.